This T cell receptor (beta chain) was profiled in a study of blood T cell repertoires in COVID-19. Overall study: Specimens from acute and convalescent COVID-19 originated in the United States, Italy and Spain. From T cells, B-cell-depleted T cells, or PBMCs came the material, which was cDNA or gDNA.

The assay was immunoSEQ multiplex PCR, and TCRdb's table has in-frame clones only and misses some. The sample holds under 350,000 clones, under 90% seen once. Remarks on this clone: This CDR3 is also generated by other DNA sequences in the sample.

Trimming took off 6 bases at V and 4 bases at J, with 12 bases between the two ends. The CDR3 length is 13 residues. The chain recombines TRBV12-3 or TRBV12-4 with TRBJ1-1; a weak D match, TRBD1 (5 bases). This TCR was sampled from a woman younger than 45 with COVID-19, enrolled during active disease. The sample taken for sequencing was peripheral blood. CDR3 sequence: CASSLRGGTEAFF. The CDR3 DNA reads TGTGCCAGCAGCCTACGGGGGGGCACTGAAGCTTTCTTT.